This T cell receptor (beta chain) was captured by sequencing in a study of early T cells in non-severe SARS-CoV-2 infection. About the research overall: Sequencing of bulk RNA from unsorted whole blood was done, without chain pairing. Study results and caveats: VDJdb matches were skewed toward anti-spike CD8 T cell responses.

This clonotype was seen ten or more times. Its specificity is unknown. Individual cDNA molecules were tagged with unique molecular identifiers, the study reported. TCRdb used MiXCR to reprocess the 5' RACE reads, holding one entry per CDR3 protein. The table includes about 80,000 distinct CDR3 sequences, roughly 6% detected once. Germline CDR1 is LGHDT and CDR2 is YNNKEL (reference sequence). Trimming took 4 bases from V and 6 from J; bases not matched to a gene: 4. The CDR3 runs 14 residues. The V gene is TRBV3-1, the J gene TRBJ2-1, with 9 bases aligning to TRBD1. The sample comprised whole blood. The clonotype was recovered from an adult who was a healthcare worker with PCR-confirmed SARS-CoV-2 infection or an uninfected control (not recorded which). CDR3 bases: TGTGCCAGCAGCCGACAGGACAGGGGCAATGAGCAGTTCTTC. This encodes CASSRQDRGNEQFF.